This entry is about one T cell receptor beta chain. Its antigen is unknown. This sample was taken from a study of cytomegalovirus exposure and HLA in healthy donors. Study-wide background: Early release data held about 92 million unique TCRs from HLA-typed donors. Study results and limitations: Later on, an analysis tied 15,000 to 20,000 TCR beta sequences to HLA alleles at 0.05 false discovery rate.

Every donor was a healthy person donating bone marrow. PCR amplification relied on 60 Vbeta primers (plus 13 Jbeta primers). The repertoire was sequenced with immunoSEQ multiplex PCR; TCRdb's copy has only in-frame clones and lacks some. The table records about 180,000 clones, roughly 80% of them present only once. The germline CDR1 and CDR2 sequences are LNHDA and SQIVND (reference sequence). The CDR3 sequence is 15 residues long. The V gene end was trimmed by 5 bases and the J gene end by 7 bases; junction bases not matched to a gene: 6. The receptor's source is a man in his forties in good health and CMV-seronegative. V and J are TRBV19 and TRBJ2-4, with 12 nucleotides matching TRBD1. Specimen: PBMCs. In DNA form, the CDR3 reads TGTGCCAGTAGTCCGGGGACAGGGGGCCGCAACATTCAGTACTTC. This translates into CASSPGTGGRNIQYF.